The clone carrying this T cell receptor (beta chain) was counted between two and nine times. PCR primers comprised 60 Vbeta and 13 Jbeta primers. Clones were read by immunoSEQ multiplex PCR, and TCRdb kept only the in-frame ones, dropping some. The sample consists of about 200,000 clones, approximately 85% of them appearing once. The sample is drawn from a study of cytomegalovirus exposure and HLA in healthy donors. V was trimmed by 9 bases and J by 3 bases, leaving 12 bases between them. The CDR3 has 12 amino acids. Germline CDR1 SNHLY, CDR2 FYNNEI. The sample consisted of PBMCs. This clonotype originated in a girl between 5 and 17 years old in good health and CMV-seropositive. The chain employs TRBV2 and TRBJ2-7; maybe TRBD2 (6 bases). The CDR3, as DNA: TGTGCCAGTGGGGGGTGGAGCTACGAGCAGTACTTC. Translated: CASGGWSYEQYF.